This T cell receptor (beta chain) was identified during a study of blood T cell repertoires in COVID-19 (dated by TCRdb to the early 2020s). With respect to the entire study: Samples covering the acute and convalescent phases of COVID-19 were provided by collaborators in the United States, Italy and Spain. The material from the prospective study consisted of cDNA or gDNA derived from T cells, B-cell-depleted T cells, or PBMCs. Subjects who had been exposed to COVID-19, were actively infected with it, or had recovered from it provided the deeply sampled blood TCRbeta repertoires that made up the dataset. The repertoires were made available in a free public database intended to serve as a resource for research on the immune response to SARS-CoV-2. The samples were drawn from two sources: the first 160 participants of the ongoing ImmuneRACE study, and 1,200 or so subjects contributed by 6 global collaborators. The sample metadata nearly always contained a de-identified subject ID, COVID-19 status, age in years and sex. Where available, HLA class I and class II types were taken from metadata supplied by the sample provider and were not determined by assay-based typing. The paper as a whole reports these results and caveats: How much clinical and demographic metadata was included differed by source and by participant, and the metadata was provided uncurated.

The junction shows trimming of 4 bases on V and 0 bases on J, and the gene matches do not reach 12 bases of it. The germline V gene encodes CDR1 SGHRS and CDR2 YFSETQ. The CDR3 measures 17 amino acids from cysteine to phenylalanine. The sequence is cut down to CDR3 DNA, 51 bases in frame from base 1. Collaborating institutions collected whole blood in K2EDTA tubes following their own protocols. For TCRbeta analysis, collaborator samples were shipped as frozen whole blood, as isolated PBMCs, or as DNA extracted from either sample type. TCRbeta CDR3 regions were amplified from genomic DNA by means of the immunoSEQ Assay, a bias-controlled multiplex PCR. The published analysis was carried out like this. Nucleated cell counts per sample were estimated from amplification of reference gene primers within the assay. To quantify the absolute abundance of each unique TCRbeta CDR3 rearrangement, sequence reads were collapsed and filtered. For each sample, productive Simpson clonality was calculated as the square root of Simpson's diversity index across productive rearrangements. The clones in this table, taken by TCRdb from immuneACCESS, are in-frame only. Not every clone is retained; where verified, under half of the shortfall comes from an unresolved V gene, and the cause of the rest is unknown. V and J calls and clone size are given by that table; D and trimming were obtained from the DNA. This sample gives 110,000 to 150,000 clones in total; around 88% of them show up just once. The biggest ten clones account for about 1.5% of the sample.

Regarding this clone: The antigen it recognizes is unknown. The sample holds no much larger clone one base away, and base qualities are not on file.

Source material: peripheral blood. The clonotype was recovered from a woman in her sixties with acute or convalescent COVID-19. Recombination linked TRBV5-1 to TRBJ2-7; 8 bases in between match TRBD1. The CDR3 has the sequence CASSHRAGGGLSYEQYF. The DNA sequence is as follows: TGCGCCAGCAGCCACCGGGCAGGGGGCGGCCTCTCCTACGAGCAGTACTTC.